These 13 T cell receptor beta chains were sequenced from one sample in a study of T cells in Graves' hyperthyroidism and ophthalmopathy. Amplification yielded TCR beta CDR3 regions, with RNA transcripts as the source. During a first-round RT-PCR of the TCR CDR3, the HTBI primer set was used. TCRdb reanalysed the multiplex PCR reads using MiXCR and keeps one entry per CDR3 protein. This table has approximately 330,000 distinct CDR3 sequences, approximately 22% appearing once. Sample: blood. Receptors originate from a woman aged 50 to 65 with Graves' hyperthyroidism.

At least ten counts were recorded for this clonotype. The chain combines TRBV27 with TRBJ2-1; TRBD2 is a possible D gene (6 bases). The CDR3 runs 14 residues. The germline CDR1 and CDR2 sequences are MNHEY and SMNVEV (reference sequence). V was trimmed by 6 bases and J by 7 bases, leaving 16 bases between them. The CDR3 loop is CASRGPGEWNEQFF. The CDR3 region has the DNA TGTGCCAGCAGAGGTCCGGGAGAGTGGAATGAGCAGTTCTTC.

This clonotype was picked up a small number of times. The rearrangement links TRBV11-2 to TRBJ2-2; 7 nucleotides align to TRBD1. Unmatched junction bases numbered 10, after V lost 5 bases and J lost 4 bases. CDR3 length: 16 amino acids. Germline CDR1 reads SGHAT; CDR2 reads FQNNGV. The CDR3 sequence: CASSPPRGQGTGELFF. Here the CDR3 DNA reads TGTGCCAGCAGCCCACCGAGGGGGCAGGGCACCGGGGAGCTGTTTTTT. Full variable domain (remainder filled in from reference TRBV11-2 and TRBJ2-2): EAGVAQSPRYKIIEKRQSVAFWCNPISGHATLYWYQQILGQGPKLLIQFQNNGVVDDSQLPKDRFSAERLKGVDSTLKIQPAKLEDSAVYLCASSPPRGQGTGELFFGEGSRLTVL.

There are many counts of this clonotype. The chain employs TRBV7-9 and TRBJ1-2, with TRBD1 matching over 7 bases. This CDR3 comprises 15 residues. Trimming cost V 1 base and J 4 bases; bases outside gene matches: 6. Germline V gene lookup returns CDR1 SEHNR and CDR2 FQNEAQ (reference sequence). The CDR3 DNA reads as TGTGCCAGCAGCTTAGACGAGGGACAGATCTATGGCTACACCTTC. It specifies CASSLDEGQIYGYTF.

The chain carries TRBV6-4 and TRBJ2-7; the D gene is possibly TRBD2 (6 bases). With 5 bases removed from V and 2 bases from J, the gap between germline ends came to 13 bases. CDR3 length equals 14 residues. CDR1 and CDR2 from the germline V gene are MRHNA and SNTAGT. The CDR3 DNA reads TGTGCCAGCAGTATCCGACTAGTACCCTACGAGCAGTACTTC. Translated, it gives CASSIRLVPYEQYF.

This clonotype was detected many times. The chain employs TRBV30 and TRBJ2-3; D possibly uses TRBD1 or TRBD2 (7 bases each). The CDR3 has 14 residues. V lost 5 bases, J lost 4 bases, and 16 bases lay in between. Looked up from germline, CDR1 is GTSNPN and CDR2 is SVGIG (reference sequence). The CDR3 loop reads CAWGRGTASDTQYF. The CDR3 DNA is TGTGCCTGGGGGAGGGGGACAGCATCAGATACGCAGTATTTT.

There are many counts of this clonotype. V is TRBV29-1 and J is TRBJ1-1, with a tentative D call TRBD1 (5 bases). The V end lost 3 bases, the J end lost 11 bases, and 16 bases lay between the germline ends. CDR1 and CDR2 from the germline V gene are SQVTM and ANQGSEA. CDR3 length: 12 amino acids. CDR3 sequence (DNA): TGCAGCGTTGAGGTTCTGGGGGTTTTGGCTTTCTTT. It translates to CSVEVLGVLAFF.

This clonotype has a handful of counts. A much larger clone lies one base from this, so it may be a read error. This rearrangement joins TRBV7-8 to TRBJ2-5, with D uncertain. This CDR3 is 15 amino acids long. CDR1 is SGHVS, CDR2 FQNEAQ, per germline. This chain's CDR3 is CASSFPLGLQGTQYF. DNA for the CDR3: TGTGCCAGCAGCTTCCCTTTGGGGTTGCAAGGGACCCAGTACTTC. The full variable domain, its missing parts supplied by reference TRBV7-8 and TRBJ2-5, is GAGVSQSPRYKVAKRGQDVALRCDPISGHVSLFWYQQALGQGPEFLTYFQNEAQLDKSGLPSDRFFAERPEGSVSTLKIQRTQQEDSAVYLCASSFPLGLQGTQYFGPGTRLLVL.

This clonotype has a count of ten or more. This rearrangement joins TRBV6-1 to TRBJ1-5; 7 bases align to TRBD1. This CDR3 has 14 amino acids. Looked up from germline, CDR1 is MNHNS and CDR2 is SASEGT. V shed 0 bases and J 9 bases; nucleotides not matched to a gene: 5. The CDR3 nucleotides read TGTGCCAGCAGTGAAGCCACAGGGGAACGGCCCCAGCATTTT. Translated: CASSEATGERPQHF.

This clonotype showed up many times. The rearrangement links TRBV12-3 or TRBV12-4 to TRBJ2-3; 8 bases match TRBD1. The V gene end was trimmed by 4 bases and the J gene end by 1 base; junction bases not matched to a gene: 7. The CDR3 extends over 16 amino acids. The CDR3 reads CASSSQGAPGTDTQYF. For the CDR3, the DNA is TGTGCCAGCAGTTCGCAGGGGGCGCCCGGCACAGATACGCAGTATTTT.

At least ten counts were recorded for this clonotype. V usage is TRBV24-1 and J usage is TRBJ2-3; 7 bases match TRBD2. The CDR3 spans 15 residues. The germline gives CDR1 KGHDR, CDR2 SFDVKD. Germline trimming cut 5 bases from V and 0 bases from J; bases unmatched to any gene: 4. For the CDR3, the DNA is TGTGCCACCAGTGTTCCTAGCGGAAGCACAGATACGCAGTATTTT. Its translation: CATSVPSGSTDTQYF.

This clonotype has a count of ten or more. This chain uses TRBV6-6 with TRBJ1-2; 8 bases fit TRBD1. The CDR3 extends over 14 amino acids. With 2 bases clipped from V and 3 bases from J, the junction kept 2 bases outside the gene matches. Looked up from germline, CDR1 is MNHNY and CDR2 is SVGAGI (reference sequence). The CDR3 sequence: CASSYGTGYYGYTF. DNA of the CDR3: TGTGCCAGCAGTTACGGGACAGGCTACTATGGCTACACCTTC.

The gene calls are TRBV2 and TRBJ1-2, with 7 bases identical to TRBD1. In germline, CDR1 is SNHLY, CDR2 FYNNEI. The CDR3 has 14 amino acids. With V trimmed by 5 bases and J by 5 bases, 8 bases remained unmatched. CDR3 coding DNA: TGTGCCAGCAGTTACTCAACGGGACAGTATGGCTACACCTTC. Translating it yields CASSYSTGQYGYTF.

This clonotype appeared many times. This chain links TRBV5-1 with TRBJ1-2, with 12 nucleotides matching TRBD1. Germline V gene sequence: CDR1 SGHRS, CDR2 YFSETQ. The V gene end was trimmed by 0 bases and the J gene end by 6 bases; junction bases not matched to a gene: 3. The CDR3 consists of 15 residues. The CDR3, as DNA: TGCGCCAGCAGCTTGGTGGGACAGGGGGCTGATGGCTACACCTTC. This translates into CASSLVGQGADGYTF.